This TCR beta chain was recorded in a study of T cells in Graves' hyperthyroidism and ophthalmopathy. This CDR3 has 14 amino acids. V was clipped by 5 bases and J by 7 bases, with 15 bases between them. This clonotype was seen a handful of times. RNA transcripts provided the source from which TCR beta CDR3 regions were amplified. First-round RT-PCR targeting the TCR CDR3 was performed with the HTBI primer set. MiXCR, applied by TCRdb to the multiplex PCR reads, yields one record per CDR3 protein. Of approximately 430,000 distinct CDR3 sequences listed, 15% to 19% are singletons. The sequenced sample was blood. This chain connects TRBV12-3 or TRBV12-4 to TRBJ2-1; tentative D call: TRBD2 (6 bases). The sequence came from a woman younger than 35 with Graves' hyperthyroidism. CDR3 amino acids: CASSRGTSTNEQFF. For the CDR3, the DNA is TGTGCCAGCAGTCGGGGGACCAGTACAAATGAGCAGTTCTTC.